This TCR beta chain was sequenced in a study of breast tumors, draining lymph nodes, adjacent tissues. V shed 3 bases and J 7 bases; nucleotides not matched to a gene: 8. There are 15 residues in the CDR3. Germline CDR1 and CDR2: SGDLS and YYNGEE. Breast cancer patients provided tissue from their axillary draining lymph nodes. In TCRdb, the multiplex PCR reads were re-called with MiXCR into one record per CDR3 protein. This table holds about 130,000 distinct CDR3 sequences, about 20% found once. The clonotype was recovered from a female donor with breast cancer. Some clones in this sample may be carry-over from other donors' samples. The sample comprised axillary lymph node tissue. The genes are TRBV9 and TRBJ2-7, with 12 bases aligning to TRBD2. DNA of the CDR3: TGTGCCAGCAGCGACCGACTAGCGGGAGTTGGGGAGCAGTACTTC. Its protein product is CASSDRLAGVGEQYF. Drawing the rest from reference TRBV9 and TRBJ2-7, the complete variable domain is DSGVTQTPKHLITATGQRVTLRCSPRSGDLSVYWYQQSLDQGLQFLIQYYNGEERAKGNILERFSAQQFPDLHSELNLSSLELGDSALYFCASSDRLAGVGEQYFGPGTRLTVT.